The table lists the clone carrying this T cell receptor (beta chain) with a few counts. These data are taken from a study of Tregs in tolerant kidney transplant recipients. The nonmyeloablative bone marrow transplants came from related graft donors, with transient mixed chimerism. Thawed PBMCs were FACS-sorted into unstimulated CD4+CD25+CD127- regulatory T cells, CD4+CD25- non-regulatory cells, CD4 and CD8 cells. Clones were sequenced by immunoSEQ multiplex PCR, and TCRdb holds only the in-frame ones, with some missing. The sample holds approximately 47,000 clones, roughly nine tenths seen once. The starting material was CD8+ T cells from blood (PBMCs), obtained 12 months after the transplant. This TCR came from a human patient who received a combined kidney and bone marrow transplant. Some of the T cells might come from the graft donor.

The CDR3 nucleotides are TGTGCCAGTAGTGCCGGGACAGGGGACCTTTATGGCTACACCTTC. Residues: CASSAGTGDLYGYTF. The chain employs TRBV19 and TRBJ1-2, with 10 bases lining up with TRBD1. This CDR3 has 15 amino acids. Trimming removed 5 bases from V and 5 bases from J; junction bases left unmatched: 8. Per germline, CDR1 LNHDA and CDR2 SQIVND (reference sequence).